This is a list of T cell receptor beta chains from one sample in a study of blood T cell repertoires in COVID-19. Measured with immunoSEQ multiplex PCR; TCRdb has only the in-frame clones, and not every one. This table has 50,000 or so clones, 75% to 85% appearing once. Sequenced: peripheral blood. These receptors originate from a man aged 35-49 years with acute or convalescent COVID-19. Each CDR3 is given with its conserved first and last residue. D genes are given only for firm matches. The size field is filled for only some rows; it gives once, few, many or a size class.

cdr3_aa cdr3_nt v_call d_call clone_size j_call
CASSQDGNTEAFF TGTGCCAGCAGCCAAGACGGGAACACTGAAGCTTTCTTT TRBV4-2 NA once TRBJ1-1
CASSESLYSPLHF TGTGCCAGCAGTGAAAGCCTATATTCACCCCTCCACTTT TRBV2 NA NA TRBJ1-6
CASSFWRGRTDTQYF TGTGCCAGCAGCTTCTGGCGGGGGCGCACAGATACGCAGTATTTT TRBV11-2 NA NA TRBJ2-3
CARSLIRQGEPGYTF TGTGCCAGAAGCTTAATCCGACAGGGGGAGCCAGGCTACACCTTC TRBV7-5 NA few TRBJ1-2
CASSAQDNYGYTF TGTGCCAGCAGTGCACAGGACAACTATGGCTACACCTTC TRBV12-3/TRBV12-4 NA NA TRBJ1-2
CASGLIRGEQFF TGTGCTAGTGGTTTGATCAGAGGAGAGCAGTTCTTC TRBV12-5 NA once TRBJ2-1
CASSLVRETQYF TGTGCCAGCAGCTTAGTGCGAGAGACCCAGTACTTC TRBV11-2 NA NA TRBJ2-5
CASSLVANRAHGYTF TGTGCCAGCAGCTTGGTAGCGAACAGGGCGCATGGCTACACCTTC TRBV5-6 NA NA TRBJ1-2
CASSSRGDYGYTF TGTGCCAGCAGCTCCAGGGGGGACTATGGCTACACCTTC TRBV5-5 TRBD1 NA TRBJ1-2
CASSFQKNTEAFF TGTGCCAGCAGTTTTCAGAAGAACACTGAAGCTTTCTTT TRBV6-5 NA NA TRBJ1-1
CASSLGEDNTIYF TGTGCCAGCAGTTTAGGGGAGGACAACACCATATATTTT TRBV6-6 NA once TRBJ1-3
CASSPGTGGYQETQYF TGCGCCAGCAGCCCCGGGACAGGGGGATACCAAGAGACCCAGTACTTC TRBV5-1 TRBD1 once TRBJ2-5
CASSLGGNTIYF TGTGCCAGCAGCCTCGGGGGAAACACCATATATTTT TRBV6-5 NA NA TRBJ1-3
CASSQGTGGGYGYTF TGTGCCAGCAGCCAAGGGACAGGGGGTGGTTATGGCTACACCTTC TRBV5-4 TRBD1 once TRBJ1-2
CASSVSHGDRGWGYTF TGTGCCAGCAGCGTATCGCACGGTGACAGGGGCTGGGGCTACACCTTC TRBV9 TRBD1 few TRBJ1-2
CAYEDRNYGYTF TGTGCCTATGAAGACAGGAACTATGGCTACACCTTC TRBV7-9 NA NA TRBJ1-2
CASFTGDRYNEQFF TGTGCCAGCTTCACAGGGGATCGGTACAATGAGCAGTTCTTC TRBV6-5 TRBD1 NA TRBJ2-1
CASSISGINYGYTF TGTGCCAGTAGTATTTCAGGGATTAACTATGGCTACACCTTC TRBV19 NA NA TRBJ1-2
CATTAGVNSPLHF TGTGCCACCACCGCCGGGGTAAATTCACCCCTCCACTTT TRBV24-1 NA once TRBJ1-6
CASGFTRTGAHNEQFF TGTGCTAGTGGTTTCACCAGGACAGGGGCCCACAATGAGCAGTTCTTC TRBV12-5 TRBD1 NA TRBJ2-1
CASSEGDRGLLGNTIYF TGTGCCAGCAGCGAGGGGGACAGGGGGCTTCTTGGAAACACCATATATTTT TRBV9 TRBD1 NA TRBJ1-3
CASSLEAGLTEAFF TGCGCCAGCAGCTTGGAGGCAGGCCTCACTGAAGCTTTCTTT TRBV5-1 NA NA TRBJ1-1
CASGSYNSPLHF TGTGCGAGTGGGAGCTATAATTCACCCCTCCACTTT TRBV25-1 NA once TRBJ1-6
CAWGQNSGNTIYF TGTGCCTGGGGACAAAACTCTGGAAACACCATATATTTT TRBV30 NA few TRBJ1-3
CASSAGWDQPQHF TGTGCCAGCAGTGCAGGCTGGGATCAGCCCCAGCATTTT TRBV27 NA NA TRBJ1-5
CATSAYSGEGYTF TGTGCCACCAGTGCCTATTCCGGTGAGGGCTACACCTTC TRBV24-1 NA NA TRBJ1-2
CATSKGAEYEQYF TGTGCCACCAGTAAGGGGGCAGAATACGAGCAGTACTTC TRBV24-1 TRBD1 NA TRBJ2-7
CASSLDRWTLDRFNTGELFF TGTGCCAGCAGCTTAGATCGATGGACTCTCGATAGATTTAACACCGGGGAGCTGTTTTTT TRBV11-3 NA NA TRBJ2-2
CASSLSPGTLHF TGTGCCAGCAGCTTAAGCCCGGGGACACTCCACTTT TRBV7-2 NA once TRBJ1-6
CASSPQGEGFAGELFF TGTGCCAGCAGCCCACAGGGGGAAGGCTTTGCCGGGGAGCTGTTTTTT TRBV7-8 TRBD1 NA TRBJ2-2
CSSPTGLTQYF TGCAGTTCGCCCACAGGGCTCACGCAGTATTTT TRBV20-1 NA NA TRBJ2-3
CASSQNPTSGNEQFF TGTGCCAGCAGCCAAAACCCGACTAGCGGCAATGAGCAGTTCTTC TRBV7-9 TRBD2 once TRBJ2-1
CASSFAGGDQPQHF TGTGCCAGCAGTTTTGCCGGGGGGGATCAGCCCCAGCATTTT TRBV5-6 NA NA TRBJ1-5
CASRPQGWYGYTF TGTGCCAGCAGACCACAGGGGTGGTATGGCTACACCTTC TRBV12-3/TRBV12-4 TRBD1 once TRBJ1-2
CASKGGDSNQPQHF TGTGCCAGCAAGGGGGGGGATAGCAATCAGCCCCAGCATTTT TRBV6-5 NA NA TRBJ1-5
CASSLGVGTGAEEQYF TGCGCCAGCAGCTTGGGGGTCGGGACAGGGGCGGAAGAGCAGTACTTC TRBV5-1 TRBD1 NA TRBJ2-7
CASSRRTGANYGYTF TGTGCCAGCAGCCGCCGGACAGGGGCTAACTATGGCTACACCTTC TRBV3-1/TRBV3-2 TRBD1 NA TRBJ1-2
CAIRGSGGNEQFF TGTGCCATCCGGGGTAGCGGGGGTAATGAGCAGTTCTTC TRBV10-3 TRBD2 NA TRBJ2-1
CASSLGTLFNEKLFF TGTGCCAGCAGCTTGGGGACATTGTTTAATGAAAAACTGTTTTTT TRBV7-6 NA NA TRBJ1-4
CASSVPGGNNEQFF TGTGCCAGCAGCGTACCAGGGGGTAATAATGAGCAGTTCTTC TRBV9 TRBD1 NA TRBJ2-1
CASSQDRSSVGQETQYF TGTGCCAGCAGCCAAGATCGTTCTAGCGTGGGCCAAGAGACCCAGTACTTC TRBV14 NA NA TRBJ2-5
CAISETPGQGNEKLFF TGTGCCATCAGTGAGACTCCGGGACAGGGTAATGAAAAACTGTTTTTT TRBV10-3 TRBD1 NA TRBJ1-4
CASIGPGSYEQYF TGTGCCAGCATAGGTCCAGGTAGCTACGAGCAGTACTTC TRBV2 NA once TRBJ2-7
CASSPARDKGYTF TGTGCCAGCTCACCTGCCAGGGACAAGGGCTACACCTTC TRBV18 NA NA TRBJ1-2
CASRKQGNNQPQHF TGCGCCAGCCGCAAACAGGGGAACAATCAGCCCCAGCATTTT TRBV10-1 TRBD1 NA TRBJ1-5
CASSESGRVNTEAFF TGCGCCAGCAGTGAGTCTGGCAGGGTGAACACTGAAGCTTTCTTT TRBV10-1 NA few TRBJ1-1
CASRRSYRNSPLHF TGTGCCAGTAGGCGCTCTTACAGGAATTCACCCCTCCACTTT TRBV19 NA once TRBJ1-6
CASSRDRAAYNEQFF TGTGCCAGCAGCAGAGACAGGGCGGCCTACAATGAGCAGTTCTTC TRBV9 TRBD1 NA TRBJ2-1
CASSPTGGNQPQHF TGTGCCAGCAGCCCGACAGGGGGCAATCAGCCCCAGCATTTT TRBV7-2 TRBD1 NA TRBJ1-5
CASSEPGGTGNTIYF TGTGCCAGCAGTGAACCGGGGGGCACTGGAAACACCATATATTTT TRBV2 NA NA TRBJ1-3
CASSIGTSGTGELFF TGCGCCAGCAGCATCGGGACTAGCGGCACCGGGGAGCTGTTTTTT TRBV5-1 TRBD2 NA TRBJ2-2
CASSPRQGADTGELFF TGTGCCAGCTCACCGAGACAGGGGGCTGACACCGGGGAGCTGTTTTTT TRBV18 TRBD1 once TRBJ2-2